One sample yielded the 5 T cell receptor beta chains listed below, sequenced in a study of blood T cell repertoires in COVID-19 (dated by TCRdb to 2018 to 2020). The library was produced with the immunoSEQ multiplex PCR assay. In TCRdb, the immuneACCESS table is reduced to in-frame sequences with V and J assigned. These tables do not hold every clone; where another copy was compared, an unresolved V gene accounts for under half, and the others remain unexplained. In this sample the table shows 20,000 to 25,000 clones, more than 80% of which occur a single time. In total, the top ten clones hold under 20% of the sample. Sequencing was done on a sample of peripheral blood. The receptors stem from a human donor in a cohort sampled during active COVID-19.

The chain joins TRBV2 to TRBJ1-4, with TRBD1 matching over 11 bases. CDR3 length equals 16 residues. The germline V gene has CDR1 SNHLY and CDR2 FYNNEI. Losses at the gene ends were 7 bases for V and 8 bases for J; bases not matched to a gene: 12. CDR3 coding DNA: TGTGCCAGCACCCTAAATCGGGGACAGGGGGGGGAAAAACTGTTTTTT. Translated, it gives CASTLNRGQGGEKLFF.

The rearrangement links TRBV11-2 to TRBJ2-7, with a possible D match to TRBD1 (6 bases). Germline CDR1 is SGHAT and CDR2 is FQNNGV. Trimming removed 5 bases at V and 9 bases at J, with 29 bases between. This CDR3 is built from 17 residues. The CDR3 DNA follows: TGTGCCAGCAGCGCAATGGGTCACAGGGTGTCTGGCCTCCCGCAGTACTTC. It is translated as CASSAMGHRVSGLPQYF.

The chain joins TRBV27 to TRBJ1-2; a possible D gene is TRBD1 (6 bases). CDR1 is MNHEY, CDR2 SMNVEV, per germline (reference sequence). Trimming shortened V by 0 bases and J by 4 bases, and 9 bases separated the two germline ends. This CDR3 region has 14 residues. Written as DNA, the CDR3 is TGTGCCAGCAGTTTATCGGGGGCTGGCTATGGCTACACCTTC. Protein sequence: CASSLSGAGYGYTF.

This rearrangement joins TRBV7-8 to TRBJ1-5, with unresolved D. V was pared by 4 bases and J by 0 bases, with 10 bases between. Germline V lookup: CDR1 SGHVS, CDR2 FQNEAQ. The CDR3 is 15 residues long. The CDR3 bases are TGTGCCAGCAGCTCATGGGAGGGTAGCAATCAGCCCCAGCATTTT. Amino acid sequence: CASSSWEGSNQPQHF.

The V call is TRBV13, the J call TRBJ1-2, with D possibly being TRBD1 (5 bases). Germline CDR1 reads PRHDT; CDR2 reads FYEKMQ (reference sequence). V was pared by 7 bases and J by 1 base, with 13 bases between. CDR3 length: 14 amino acids. This CDR3 is CASTMAGLNYGYTF. In nucleotides, the CDR3 is TGTGCCAGCACGATGGCAGGGCTTAACTATGGCTACACCTTC.